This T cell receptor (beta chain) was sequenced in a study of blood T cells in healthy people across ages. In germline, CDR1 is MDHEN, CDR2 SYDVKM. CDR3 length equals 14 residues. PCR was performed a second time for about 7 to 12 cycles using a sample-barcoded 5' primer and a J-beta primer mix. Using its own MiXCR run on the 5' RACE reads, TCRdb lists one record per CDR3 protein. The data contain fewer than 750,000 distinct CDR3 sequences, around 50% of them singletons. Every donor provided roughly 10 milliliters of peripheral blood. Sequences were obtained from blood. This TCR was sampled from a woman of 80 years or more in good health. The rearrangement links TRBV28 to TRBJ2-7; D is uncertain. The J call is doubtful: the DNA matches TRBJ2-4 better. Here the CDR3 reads CASSLGGIKNIQYF. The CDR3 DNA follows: TGTGCCAGCAGTTTAGGTGGGATCAAAAACATTCAGTACTTC.